This is a list of T cell receptor beta chains from one sample in a study of T cells after yellow fever vaccination. TCRdb ran MiXCR on the 5' RACE reads and lists one entry per CDR3 protein. This table holds approximately 550,000 distinct CDR3 sequences, about 19% found once. The material sequenced was PBMCs, taken 15 days after the yellow fever booster vaccination. These receptors came from a man aged 25-45 years who received the YFV17D yellow fever vaccine. Each CDR3 is given with its conserved first and last residue. The D gene is left open where the match is weak. Clone size is not always given. Where it is, it says once, few, many or a class for expanded clones.

>NA|TRBV6-1|TRBJ2-7|few
TGTGCCAGCAGTGCCGGGGCGGTGTTGTCCTACGAGCAGTACTTC
CASSAGAVLSYEQYF
>NA|TRBV12-3/TRBV12-4|TRBJ2-5|few
TGTGCCAGCAGTTTAAAGGGGCGCTTAGAGACCCAGTACTTC
CASSLKGRLETQYF
>TRBD2|TRBV20-1|TRBJ2-7|NA
TGCAGTGCACAAGCCACCGGGACTAGGGGCTACGAGCAGTACTTC
CSAQATGTRGYEQYF
>NA|TRBV12-3/TRBV12-4|TRBJ2-3|few
TGTGCCAGCAGTTTTCGAGACAAAATAGATACGCAGTATTTT
CASSFRDKIDTQYF
>NA|TRBV15|TRBJ2-5|few
TGTGCCACCAGCAGAGATTGGGGCGGAAATGGCGGGTACCAAGAGACCCAGTACTTC
CATSRDWGGNGGYQETQYF
>NA|TRBV2|TRBJ2-5|few
TGTGCCAGCCGTCCTGTCTCCGGGAAAATACAAGAGACCCAGTACTTC
CASRPVSGKIQETQYF
>NA|TRBV5-6|TRBJ2-5|few
TGTGCCAGCAGCTTGGGGGGCAGGCTTGGGGAGACCCAGTACTTC
CASSLGGRLGETQYF
>TRBD1|TRBV12-3/TRBV12-4|TRBJ1-3|NA
TGTGCCAGCAGCGGGACAGTTGGAAACACCATATATTTT
CASSGTVGNTIYF
>TRBD2|TRBV9|TRBJ2-1|many
TGTGCCAGCAGCGTAGACGGGAGGGACAATGAGCAGTTCTTC
CASSVDGRDNEQFF
>NA|TRBV10-3|TRBJ2-5|NA
TGTGCCATCAGTGAGTCGGCCAGCGGAACCTCGGAAACCCAGTACTTC
CAISESASGTSETQYF
>NA|TRBV21-1|TRBJ2-2|few
TGTGCCAGCAGCAATCGCCAACTGGCGACCGGGGAGCTGTTTTTT
CASSNRQLATGELFF
>NA|TRBV20-1|TRBJ2-5|NA
TGCAGTACGGGGAAAGAGACCCAGTACTTC
CSTGKETQYF
>NA|TRBV10-3|TRBJ2-7|few
TGTGCCATCCGTTCCGGGGGAATCGGCTACGAGCAGTACTTC
CAIRSGGIGYEQYF
>TRBD2|TRBV12-3/TRBV12-4|TRBJ2-3|NA
TGTGCCAGCACAAGCGGGAGAACAGATACGCAGTATTTT
CASTSGRTDTQYF
>NA|TRBV5-1|TRBJ2-6|few
TGCGCCAGCAGCTACACACTCGACAGCTCTGGGGCCAACGTCCTGACTTTC
CASSYTLDSSGANVLTF
>NA|TRBV12-3/TRBV12-4|TRBJ1-1|NA
TGTGCCAGCAGTCGCCTGAGCTCGAACACTGAAGCTTTCTTT
CASSRLSSNTEAFF
>NA|TRBV12-3/TRBV12-4|TRBJ2-1|few
TGTGCCAGCAGTCCCACAGGGATCCCCAACAATGAGCAGTTCTTC
CASSPTGIPNNEQFF
>NA|TRBV6-5|TRBJ2-5|NA
TGTGCCAGCAGAGGACAGCGAGAGACCCAGTACTTC
CASRGQRETQYF
>NA|TRBV7-8|TRBJ2-3|NA
TGTGCCAGCAGCTTAGCGCACGCAGGAGATACGCAGTATTTT
CASSLAHAGDTQYF
>TRBD1|TRBV12-3/TRBV12-4|TRBJ2-3|NA
TGTGCCAGCAGTTTCCCGGGACAGGGAACAGATACGCAGTATTTT
CASSFPGQGTDTQYF
>NA|TRBV5-5|TRBJ2-7|few
TGTGCCAGCAGCTTGAGCGCTAGTGCCACGGGCGAGCAGTACTTC
CASSLSASATGEQYF
>NA|TRBV5-6|TRBJ2-7|few
TGTGCCAGCAGCCCTGGATCCCCCTACGAGCAGTACTTC
CASSPGSPYEQYF
>TRBD2|TRBV9|TRBJ2-7|few
TGTGCCAGCAGCGTAGGAGGCACTAGCGGGAGCTACGAGCAGTACTTC
CASSVGGTSGSYEQYF
>NA|TRBV14|TRBJ2-2|few
TGTGCCAGCAGCAACGCGGGACACAGCACCGGGGAGCTGTTTTTT
CASSNAGHSTGELFF
>NA|TRBV20-1|TRBJ2-7|many
TGCAGTGCTACAGATAAGATCGGGACCGGGCGCTACGAGCAGTACTTC
CSATDKIGTGRYEQYF
>TRBD2|TRBV12-3/TRBV12-4|TRBJ2-1|NA
TGTGCCAGCAGAGCTCCGGGACTAGATTACAATGAGCAGTTCTTC
CASRAPGLDYNEQFF
>NA|TRBV5-1|TRBJ2-7|few
TGCGCCAGCACCCCGAGAGGGGGAGTCACCTACGAGCAGTACTTC
CASTPRGGVTYEQYF
>NA|TRBV5-8|TRBJ2-7|few
TGTGCCAGCAGCTTGAAGGGGACAACCTACGAGCAGTACTTC
CASSLKGTTYEQYF
>NA|TRBV29-1|TRBJ2-2|few
TGCAGCGTTGCCCAGGGGAACACCGGGGAGCTGTTTTTT
CSVAQGNTGELFF
>NA|TRBV5-6|TRBJ2-7|few
TGTGCCAGCAGCTTGGGAGGGGGTTCCCACGAGCAGTACTTC
CASSLGGGSHEQYF
>TRBD2|TRBV2|TRBJ2-1|few
TGTGCCAGCAATTGGGACAGAACTATAGCGGGAGGAGCTAGCAATGAGCAGTTCTTC
CASNWDRTIAGGASNEQFF
>TRBD2|TRBV20-1|TRBJ2-5|NA
TGCAGTGCTCACCCGACTAGCGGGGACAGCAGAGAGACCCAGTACTTC
CSAHPTSGDSRETQYF